Included here is one T cell receptor (beta chain) sequence, with context. Its target is not known. The data are from a study of OX40 agonist ivuxolimab in advanced cancers. About the research overall: The patients got ivuxolimab, which is an agonistic anti-OX40 (CD134) antibody.

Trimming took off 6 bases at V and 2 bases at J, with 13 bases between the two ends. The CDR3 is 14 residues long. The germline V gene has CDR1 SNHLY and CDR2 FYNNEI. Study-level points and caveats: Both CD4+ and CD8+ T cell populations in blood had undergone clonal expansion by week 6 at 0.1 to 3.0 mg/kg.

Sequenced by immunoSEQ multiplex PCR; TCRdb stores in-frame clones only, minus some. Of tens of thousands of clones in the sample, more than 75% were seen once. The genes are TRBV2 and TRBJ1-2; TRBD1 might be the D (5 bases). The receptor was isolated from an adult with an advanced solid tumor such as melanoma, head and neck, liver or kidney cancer. Sequencing was performed on CD4+ or CD8+ T cells sorted from blood, taken in a trial of the OX40 agonist ivuxolimab. The CDR3 nucleotides are TGTGCCAGCAGGCTCGGGACGGCAAACTATGGCTACACCTTC. Translation gives CASRLGTANYGYTF.